Each of the 19 T cell receptor beta chains below was sequenced from the same sample in a study of blood T cell repertoires in COVID-19 (dated by TCRdb to 2020 to 2021). The protocol used for the library was the immunoSEQ multiplex PCR assay. This is the immuneACCESS table as TCRdb keeps it, with only in-frame sequences that have V and J called. A part of the clones is gone; compared with another copy, unresolved V genes explain less than half, and the rest is unexplained. The sample has a few hundred thousand clones on record, over 75% of them singletons. The ten largest account for about 3.5% of the sample. The sample taken for sequencing was PBMCs or T cells enriched from blood (not recorded which). The receptor set was obtained from a woman between 18 and 29 years old in a cohort exposed to, infected with or recovered from COVID-19 (not recorded which).

This clone has only one observation. The gene calls are TRBV6-6 and TRBJ1-4; 8 bases agree with TRBD1. Trimming at V came to 6 bases and at J to 8 bases, leaving 8 bases not matched to a gene. Germline CDR1 is MNHNY and CDR2 is SVGAGI (reference sequence). The CDR3 totals 14 residues. The CDR3 region has the DNA TGTGCCAGCAGGTCAACAGGGGGGGGCGAAAAACTGTTTTTT. It is translated as CASRSTGGGEKLFF.

The chain carries TRBV27 and TRBJ1-2; TRBD1 matches 9 bases. CDR1 is MNHEY and CDR2 is SMNVEV in the germline V gene (reference sequence). Losses at the gene ends were 5 bases for V and 3 bases for J; bases not matched to a gene: 16. CDR3 length: 18 amino acids. The CDR3 bases are TGTGCCAGCAGTCCACTCCCATCACAGGGGGCGGCGTACTATGGCTACACCTTC. It is translated as CASSPLPSQGAAYYGYTF.

The chain carries TRBV18 and TRBJ2-5; D might be TRBD1 (6 bases). V shed 1 base and J shed 4 bases, with 10 bases lying between them. CDR1 and CDR2 from the germline V gene are KGHSH and LQKENI. This CDR3 has 14 residues. This CDR3 is CASSPQTQGETQYF. The CDR3 DNA sequence: TGTGCCAGCTCACCACAAACACAGGGAGAGACCCAGTACTTC.

The rearrangement uses TRBV28 and TRBJ1-6; 9 nucleotides agree with TRBD1. Germline CDR1 reads MDHEN; CDR2 reads SYDVKM. This CDR3 comprises 15 residues. Trimming removed 3 bases from V and 10 bases from J; junction bases left unmatched: 7. CDR3 region: CASSFRDRVGSPLHF. CDR3 nucleotides: TGTGCCAGCAGTTTCAGGGACAGGGTCGGCTCACCCCTCCACTTT.

The chain uses TRBV19 and TRBJ2-5; TRBD2 matches 10 bases. V gave up 0 bases and J gave up 5 bases; unmatched junction bases: 6. The CDR3 has 16 residues. Germline loops: CDR1 LNHDA, CDR2 SQIVND (reference sequence). CDR3 in amino acids: CASSIDRLAGVETQYF. The CDR3 nucleotides are TGTGCCAGTAGTATAGATCGCCTAGCGGGAGTTGAGACCCAGTACTTC.

This CDR3 reads CASSEEREKLFF. CDR3 nucleotide sequence: TGTGCCAGCAGCGAAGAACGGGAAAAACTGTTTTTT. The chain employs TRBV5-6 and TRBJ1-4; D not resolved. Trimming took off 4 bases at V and 8 bases at J, with 9 bases between the two ends. The germline gives CDR1 SGHDT, CDR2 YYEEEE. This CDR3 is built from 12 residues.

The chain joins TRBV5-8 to TRBJ2-1, with D possibly being TRBD2 (6 bases). Germline CDR1 reads SGHTS; CDR2 reads YDEGEE. This CDR3 contains 12 residues. V was shortened by 1 base and J by 8 bases, with 7 bases between the two germline ends. The CDR3 here is CASSLTSYEQFF. In DNA, the CDR3 is TGTGCCAGCAGCTTGACTAGCTATGAGCAGTTCTTC.

The rearrangement uses TRBV7-9 and TRBJ1-3; 7 positions match TRBD1. Looked up from germline, CDR1 is SEHNR and CDR2 is FQNEAQ (reference sequence). Trimming removed 4 bases from V and 4 bases from J; junction bases left unmatched: 7. This CDR3 region has 15 residues. The CDR3: CASSSGTAGGNTIYF. In DNA, the CDR3 is TGTGCCAGCAGCTCGGGGACAGCCGGCGGAAACACCATATATTTT.

This clone was recorded once. The chain uses TRBV19 and TRBJ1-3, with D possibly TRBD1 on 5 matching bases. Germline CDR1 reads LNHDA; CDR2 reads SQIVND (reference sequence). This CDR3 is 14 amino acids long. V lost 5 bases, J lost 2 bases, and 10 bases lay in between. The CDR3 coding sequence is TGTGCCAGTAGTTTCAGGGTTGCTGGAAACACCATATATTTT. It is translated as CASSFRVAGNTIYF.

CDR3 amino acids: CASSLDKGTGEVEQFF. CDR3 nucleotide sequence: TGTGCCAGCAGCTTAGATAAAGGGACAGGGGAGGTTGAGCAGTTCTTC. The chain combines TRBV11-2 with TRBJ2-1; the match to TRBD1 covers 10 bases. The trim removed 0 bases at V and 9 bases at J, leaving 8 bases unmatched. The CDR3 is 16 residues long. The germline V gene encodes CDR1 SGHAT and CDR2 FQNNGV.

The chain joins TRBV29-1 to TRBJ2-5, with 11 nucleotides matching TRBD2. Per the germline V gene, CDR1 is SQVTM and CDR2 is ANQGSEA. The J segment lost 3 bases and the V segment lost 6 bases, leaving 3 bases of the junction unmatched. The CDR3 runs to 13 residues. CDR3 bases: TGCAGCGTGGGGACTAGCGGCAAAGAGACCCAGTACTTC. It specifies CSVGTSGKETQYF.

The chain is built from TRBV2 and TRBJ1-2; TRBD1 might be the D (5 bases). This CDR3 is 12 amino acids long. The germline gives CDR1 SNHLY, CDR2 FYNNEI. V lost 7 bases to trimming and J lost 6 bases, with 12 bases between them. CDR3 in DNA: TGTGCCAGCACCGGGACGGGAGATGGCTACACCTTC. Encoded protein: CASTGTGDGYTF.

The chain uses TRBV18 and TRBJ2-2, with D maybe TRBD2 (5 bases). This CDR3 has 15 amino acids. Germline CDR1 is KGHSH and CDR2 is LQKENI. The V end was cut by 8 bases, the J end by 0 bases, with 13 bases between. The CDR3 DNA is TGTGCCAGCAAACCGACGGAGGCGAACACCGGGGAGCTGTTTTTT. Translation: CASKPTEANTGELFF.

The chain couples TRBV2 to TRBJ1-2; TRBD1 matches 7 bases. J was trimmed by 6 bases and V by 6 bases; bases with no gene match: 7. This CDR3 comprises 13 residues. Looked up from germline, CDR1 is SNHLY and CDR2 is FYNNEI. CDR3 DNA sequence: TGTGCCAGCAGCGAGGACAGGTCCCATGGCTACACCTTC. It translates to CASSEDRSHGYTF.

The rearrangement links TRBV5-4 to TRBJ1-1, with TRBD1 identical over 8 bases. From germline, CDR1 is SGHNT and CDR2 YYREEE (reference sequence). V gave up 4 bases and J gave up 5 bases; unmatched junction bases: 7. CDR3 length equals 14 residues. In nucleotides, the CDR3 is TGTGCCAGCAGCAAACAGGGGGGTGGAACTGAAGCTTTCTTT. Residues: CASSKQGGGTEAFF.

The CDR3 nucleotides are TGTGCCAGCACCCCGACAGATCTAAACACTGAAGCTTTCTTT. This sequence encodes CASTPTDLNTEAFF. The V call is TRBV9, the J call TRBJ1-1; perhaps TRBD1 as D (5 bases). Germline-derived CDR1 and CDR2 are SGDLS and YYNGEE. Between the trimmed V and J ends, which lost 6 bases and 2 bases, there was a span of 14 bases. The CDR3 length is 14 residues. Full variable domain (outside the CDR3, taken from reference TRBV9 and TRBJ1-1): DSGVTQTPKHLITATGQRVTLRCSPRSGDLSVYWYQQSLDQGLQFLIQYYNGEERAKGNILERFSAQQFPDLHSELNLSSLELGDSALYFCASTPTDLNTEAFFGQGTRLTVV.

The chain couples TRBV19 to TRBJ2-1; the D gene is possibly TRBD2 (7 bases). The CDR3 consists of 17 residues. With 3 bases removed from V and 5 bases from J, the gap between germline ends came to 20 bases. Germline CDR1 and CDR2: LNHDA and SQIVND (reference sequence). The DNA for the CDR3 is TGTGCCAGTAGTATCCCCGGTCGGGGGGACATCCACAATGAGCAGTTCTTC. It translates to CASSIPGRGDIHNEQFF.

This chain links TRBV28 with TRBJ1-2, with TRBD1 as a possible D gene (5 bases). The CDR3 is 14 amino acids. Trimming left V 6 bases short and J 2 bases short, with 13 bases between. CDR1 MDHEN and CDR2 SYDVKM come from the germline V gene. This CDR3 reads CASRQLDKNYGYTF. For the CDR3, the DNA is TGTGCCAGCAGGCAACTGGACAAAAACTATGGCTACACCTTC.

Remarks on this clone: Additional DNA sequences in this sample encode the identical CDR3. The chain combines TRBV2 with TRBJ1-1, with no clear D. The CDR3 sequence is 15 residues long. Germline loops: CDR1 SNHLY, CDR2 FYNNEI. Trimming cost V 6 bases and J 0 bases, with 14 bases left between them. The CDR3 nucleotides read TGTGCCAGCAGCCCCCTTGGAGCGATGAACACTGAAGCTTTCTTT. Its translation is CASSPLGAMNTEAFF.